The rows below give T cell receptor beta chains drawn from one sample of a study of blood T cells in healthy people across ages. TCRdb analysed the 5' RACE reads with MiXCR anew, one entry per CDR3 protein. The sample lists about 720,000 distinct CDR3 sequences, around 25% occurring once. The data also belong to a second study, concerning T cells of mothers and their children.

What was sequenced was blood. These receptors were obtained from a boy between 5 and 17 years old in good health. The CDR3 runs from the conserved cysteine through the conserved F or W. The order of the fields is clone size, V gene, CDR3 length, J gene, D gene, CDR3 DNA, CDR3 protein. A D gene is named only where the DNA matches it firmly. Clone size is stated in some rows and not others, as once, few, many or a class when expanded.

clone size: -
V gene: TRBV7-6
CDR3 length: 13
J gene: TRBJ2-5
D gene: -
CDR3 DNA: TGTGCCAGCAGCTCAGCGCTCGGGGAGACCCAGTACTTC
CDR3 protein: CASSSALGETQYF

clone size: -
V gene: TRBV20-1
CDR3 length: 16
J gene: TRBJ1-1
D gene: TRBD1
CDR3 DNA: TGCAGTGCTAGAGATTTACGGGACAGCAAAAGCACTGAAGCTTTCTTT
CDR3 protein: CSARDLRDSKSTEAFF

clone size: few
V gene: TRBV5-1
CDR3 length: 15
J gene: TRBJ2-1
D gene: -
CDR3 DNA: TGCGCCAGCAGCTCCGCGAGGGGCAGTTACAATGAGCAGTTCTTC
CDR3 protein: CASSSARGSYNEQFF

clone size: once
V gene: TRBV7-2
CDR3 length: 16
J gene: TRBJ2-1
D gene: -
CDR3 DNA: TGTGCCAGCAGCTTCGGCCCCGGAGGGCCGACGAATGAGCAGTTCTTC
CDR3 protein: CASSFGPGGPTNEQFF

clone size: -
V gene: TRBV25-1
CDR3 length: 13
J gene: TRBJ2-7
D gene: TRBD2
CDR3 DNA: TGTGCCAGCAGTATAACTAGCGGGGACGAGCAGTACTTC
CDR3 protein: CASSITSGDEQYF

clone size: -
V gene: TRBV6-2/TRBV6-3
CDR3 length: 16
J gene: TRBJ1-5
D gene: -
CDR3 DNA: TGTGCCAGCAGCCCCAGGGACGGATATAGCAATCAGCTCCAGCATTTT
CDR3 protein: CASSPRDGYSNQLQHF

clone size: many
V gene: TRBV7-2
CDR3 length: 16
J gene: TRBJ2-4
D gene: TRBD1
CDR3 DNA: TGTGCCAGCAGCCTAAGGGGCAGGGGGCAGGTGGACATTCAGTACTTC
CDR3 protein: CASSLRGRGQVDIQYF

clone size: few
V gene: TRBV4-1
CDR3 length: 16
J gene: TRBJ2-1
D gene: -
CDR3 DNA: TGCGCCAGCAGCCAAGTAACGGGACTTTCCTACAATGAGCAGTTCTTC
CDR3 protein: CASSQVTGLSYNEQFF

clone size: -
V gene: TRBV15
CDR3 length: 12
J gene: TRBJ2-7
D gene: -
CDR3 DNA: TGTGCCACCGATTGGGGGTATCACGAGCAGTACTTC
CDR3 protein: CATDWGYHEQYF

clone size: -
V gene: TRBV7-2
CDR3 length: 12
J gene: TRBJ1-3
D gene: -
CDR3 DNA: TGTGCCAGCAGCTTAGCCCTAAACACCATATATTTT
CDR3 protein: CASSLALNTIYF

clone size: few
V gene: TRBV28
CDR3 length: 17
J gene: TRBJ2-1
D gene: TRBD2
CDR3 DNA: TGTGCCAGCAGCCTACCACGGAGGCTAGCGGCCTACAATGAGCAGTTCTTC
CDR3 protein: CASSLPRRLAAYNEQFF

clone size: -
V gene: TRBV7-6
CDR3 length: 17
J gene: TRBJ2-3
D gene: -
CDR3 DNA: TGTGCCAGCGAGCCGACGGCGGGCGAGGGTCCCACAGATACGCAGTATTTT
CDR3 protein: CASEPTAGEGPTDTQYF

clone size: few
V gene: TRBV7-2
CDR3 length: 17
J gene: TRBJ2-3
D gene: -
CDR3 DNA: TGTGCCAGCAGCTTAGATGGGAGACAGTCTAGCACAGATACGCAGTATTTT
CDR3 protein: CASSLDGRQSSTDTQYF

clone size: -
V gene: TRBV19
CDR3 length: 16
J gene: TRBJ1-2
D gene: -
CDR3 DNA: TGTGCCAGTAGTAACTCCGGGGGACGGACAGTCTATGGCTACACCTTC
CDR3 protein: CASSNSGGRTVYGYTF

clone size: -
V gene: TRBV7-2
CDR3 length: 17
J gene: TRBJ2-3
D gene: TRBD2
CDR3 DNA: TGTGCCAGCAGCTTAGCTCCTAGCGGCTCGTCGGAAGATACGCAGTATTTT
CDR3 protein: CASSLAPSGSSEDTQYF

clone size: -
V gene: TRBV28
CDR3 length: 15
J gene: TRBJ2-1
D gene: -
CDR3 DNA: TGTGCCAGCAGCCCTGGGACGGGGCCGTATCATGAGCAGTTCTTC
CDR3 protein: CASSPGTGPYHEQFF

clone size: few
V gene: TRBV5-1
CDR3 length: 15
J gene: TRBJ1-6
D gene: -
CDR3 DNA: TGCGCCAGCAGCTTGGTCGGCGGGCCGGATTCACCCCTCCACTTT
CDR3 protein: CASSLVGGPDSPLHF

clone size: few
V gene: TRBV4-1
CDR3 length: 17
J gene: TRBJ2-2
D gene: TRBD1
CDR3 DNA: TGCGCCAGCAGCCAAGATGGGGGACAGGGGTGGACCGGGGAGCTGCTTTTT
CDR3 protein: CASSQDGGQGWTGELLF

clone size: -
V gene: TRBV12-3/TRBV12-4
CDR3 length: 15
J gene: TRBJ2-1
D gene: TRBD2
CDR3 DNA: TGTGCCAGCAGTTTCCTAGCGGGAGATTACAATGAGCAGTTCTTC
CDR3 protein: CASSFLAGDYNEQFF

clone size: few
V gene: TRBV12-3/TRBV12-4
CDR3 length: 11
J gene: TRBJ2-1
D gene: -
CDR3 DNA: TGTGCCAGTACGAACTTCAATGAGCAGTTCTTC
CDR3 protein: CASTNFNEQFF

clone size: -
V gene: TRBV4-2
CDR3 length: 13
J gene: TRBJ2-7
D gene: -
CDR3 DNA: TGTGCCAGCAGCCAAACACAGGGCTACGAGCAGTACTTC
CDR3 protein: CASSQTQGYEQYF

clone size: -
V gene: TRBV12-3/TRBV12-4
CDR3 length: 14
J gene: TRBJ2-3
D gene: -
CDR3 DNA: TGTGCCACAACAGGGGAGGGGAGCAAAGATACGCAGTATTTT
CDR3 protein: CATTGEGSKDTQYF

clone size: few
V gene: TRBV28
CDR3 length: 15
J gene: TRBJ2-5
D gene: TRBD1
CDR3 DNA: TGTGCCAGCAGTGGGCCGGGACAGGGAGAAGAGACCCAGTACTTC
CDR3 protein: CASSGPGQGEETQYF

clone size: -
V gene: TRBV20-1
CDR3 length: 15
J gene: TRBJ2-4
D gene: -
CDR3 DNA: TGCAGTGCGGTCAAGGAAGGAGGAGCCAAAAACATTCAGTACTTC
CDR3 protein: CSAVKEGGAKNIQYF